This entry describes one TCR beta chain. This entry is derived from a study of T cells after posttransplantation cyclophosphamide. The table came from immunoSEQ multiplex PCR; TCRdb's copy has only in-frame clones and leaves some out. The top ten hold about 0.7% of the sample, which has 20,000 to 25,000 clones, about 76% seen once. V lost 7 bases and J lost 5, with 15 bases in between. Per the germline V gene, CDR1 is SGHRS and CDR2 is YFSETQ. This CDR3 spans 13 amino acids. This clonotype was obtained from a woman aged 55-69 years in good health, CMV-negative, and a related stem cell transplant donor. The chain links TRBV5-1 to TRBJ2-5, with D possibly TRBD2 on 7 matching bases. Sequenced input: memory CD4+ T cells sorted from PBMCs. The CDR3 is CASLGGAAETQYF. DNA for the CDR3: TGCGCCAGCTTGGGGGGGGCCGCGGAGACCCAGTACTTC.